This T cell receptor beta chain was observed in a study of shared clonotypes between healthy human individuals. A note on this clone: Its antigen remains unknown.

CD45RO-negative, CCR7-positively selected cells formed the naive CD8 fraction, excluding terminally differentiated effector memory CD45RA+ cells. Donors were Caucasian adults residing in Nashville, Tennessee, USA. Overall study results and limits: Clonotype sharing across four donors was observed for roughly 5% of naive CD4 clonotypes. Researchers found naive subsets generally carried larger estimated richness than memory subsets.

Each sorted subset replicate got 200 ng genomic DNA, roughly 30,000 genomes. Generated by immunoSEQ multiplex PCR, the TCRdb table keeps only in-frame clones and is missing some. The profile shows about 2,100,000 clones, 85% to 95% of them singletons. This CDR3 comprises 14 residues. Between the trimmed V and J ends, which lost 4 bases and 4 bases, there was a span of 11 bases. Per the germline V gene, CDR1 is MGHRA and CDR2 is YSYEKL. Input material: naive CD8+ T cells from PBMCs. This receptor was taken from a man in his late teens or twenties in good health. Some clones in this sample may be carry-over from other donors' samples. The V and J genes are TRBV4-1 and TRBJ1-5; a possible D gene is TRBD1 (6 bases). CDR3 amino acids: CASSLGQINQPQHF. For the CDR3, the DNA is TGCGCCAGCAGCCTTGGACAGATAAATCAGCCCCAGCATTTT.